The clone carrying this T cell receptor (beta chain) was detected many times. No antigen is known for it. Samples came from axillary lymph nodes draining the breast cancer. This sample was taken from a study of breast tumors, draining lymph nodes, adjacent tissues. Germline V lookup: CDR1 DFQATT, CDR2 SNEGSKA (reference sequence). V lost 3 bases, J lost 4 bases, and 10 bases lay in between. The CDR3 covers 14 residues. One entry per CDR3 protein, called by TCRdb with MiXCR from the multiplex PCR reads. The table shows around 120,000 distinct CDR3 sequences, with about 20% occurring only once. Study conclusions and caveats: Luminal-like breast cancer showed significantly greater tumor-nontumor repertoire similarity than basal-like breast cancer did. Tumor repertoires ranked between lymph nodes and nontumor tissue in diversity, with V and J gene preferences.

This clonotype originated in a female donor with breast cancer. Some clones in this sample may be carry-over from other donors' samples. The chain has TRBV20-1 and TRBJ2-6; TRBD1 is a possible D gene (6 bases). Sequenced material: axillary lymph node tissue. The CDR3 DNA is TGCAGTGCTAGCCGGGACAACGGGGCCAACGTCCTGACTTTC. This encodes CSASRDNGANVLTF.